This T cell receptor (beta chain) is drawn from a study of T cells after yellow fever vaccination (dated by TCRdb to about 2019). About the full investigation: Libraries from fractions with low cell numbers were prepared with the SMART-Seq v4 Ultra Low Input RNA kit. To follow T-cell clones before and after both primary and booster YFV17D yellow fever vaccination, bulk TCR alpha and beta repertoires underwent longitudinal sequencing. Two healthy male donors made up the cohort, one aged 18 to 30 years and the other aged 30 to 40 years. Bulk PBMC replicates and cell subsets were isolated from blood drawn at multiple timepoints before and after both primary and secondary immunization. Overall results and qualifications from the work: Compared with the primary T-cell response, the secondary T-cell response was faster but weaker, reaching its peak on day 5 rather than on day 15. After the booster, most clones that had expanded after primary vaccination were detected again (approximately 97% of CD4 and more than 80% of CD8), suggesting broad maintenance of memory. Only a couple of donors were included in the study, so the extent to which the findings can be generalized is limited. FACS-sorted repertoires could contain abundant contaminating clonotypes from the bulk population, so computational filtering was required. A small fraction of clonotypes showed up in both the CD4 and CD8 compartments, probably as a result of convergent recombination.

The sample's treatment or condition label, in plain terms: live attenuated yellow fever vaccine strain. At every blood-draw timepoint, two biological replicates of bulk PBMCs were collected. A standard Ficoll-Paque protocol was used to isolate PBMCs from peripheral blood. TriZol was used to extract RNA from bulk PBMCs, CD4 and CD8 fractions, and dextramer-positive and dextramer-negative fractions. V gives up 6 bases and J gives up 7 bases, and the segment between their germline ends measures 19 bases. The CDR3, from cysteine to phenylalanine, totals 15 residues. Only CDR3 DNA is held: 45 bases, read in frame from base 1. TCR cDNA was synthesized by 5'RACE template switching, through which a universal primer site and unique molecular identifiers were introduced. Priming for cDNA synthesis came from both the TCR alpha and TCR beta constant segments. Library amplification involved two PCR steps, and the second step added sample barcodes and sequencing adapters. Sequencing of libraries was done on Illumina HiSeq 2500 (2x100 bp) or NovaSeq (2x150 bp). From the authors' description of their analysis: MIGEC handled demultiplexing of reads and collapsing into UMI consensus sequences, while MiXCR performed V(D)J alignment. Clonotypes responding to the vaccine were identified with edgeR on replicate PBMC samples, with the criteria of FDR below 0.01 and a log2 fold change above 5 up to day 15. Each bulk clonotype was labeled CD4 or CD8 based on which sequenced repertoire, CD4 or CD8, contained the clonotype at higher abundance. The public reads were reprocessed in TCRdb via fastp at Q25 and MiXCR, keeping in-frame beta chains. Each entry merges the rows of one CDR3 protein and shows their most common DNA and genes. It is TCRdb's table, rather than the study itself, that gives the V and J calls and clone size. The sample table records roughly 300,000 distinct CDR3 sequences; 8.1% of these occur just once. The biggest ten clones account for 17% of the sample.

To note about this clonotype: Which antigen it targets is not known. No base quality values were provided; no much bigger clone lies one nucleotide off.

Recombination joined TRBV12-3 or TRBV12-4 with TRBJ2-1; a tentative D match to TRBD2 spans 7 bases. Here the sequenced sample was PBMCs, taken roughly seven weeks after the first yellow fever vaccination. The sequence was collected from a man aged 18 to 29 who received the YFV17D yellow fever vaccine. In nucleotides, the sequence is TGTGCCAGCAGCCCCTGGGGGGGGGCCGGAAATGAGCAGTTCTTC. This sequence encodes CASSPWGGAGNEQFF.